This T cell receptor (beta chain) was found in a study of cytomegalovirus exposure and HLA in healthy donors. PCR involved 60 Vbeta and 13 Jbeta primers. Profiled with immunoSEQ multiplex PCR; TCRdb holds only in-frame clones, not every one. The sample lists over 150,000 clones; around 85% were seen once. Study-level points and caveats: CMV serostatus was the sole immune exposure data available. Among the most significant clusters, several appeared linked to common viral pathogens in a later analysis. The authors enumerated 164 TCR beta chains as linked to cytomegalovirus.

CDR1 is SGHRS and CDR2 is YFSETQ in the germline V gene. This CDR3 has 16 amino acids. Deletions cut 4 bases from V and 7 bases from J, with 24 bases between. Regarding this clone: What it binds is unknown.

V gene TRBV5-1 combines with J gene TRBJ2-7, with TRBD2 as a possible D gene (6 bases). This clonotype was sampled from a woman aged 25 to 39 in good health and CMV-seronegative. Sample: PBMCs. The CDR3 loop is CASSRDFSLPSGEQYF. CDR3 sequence (DNA): TGCGCCAGCAGCCGGGACTTTTCTCTACCCTCGGGGGAGCAGTACTTC.